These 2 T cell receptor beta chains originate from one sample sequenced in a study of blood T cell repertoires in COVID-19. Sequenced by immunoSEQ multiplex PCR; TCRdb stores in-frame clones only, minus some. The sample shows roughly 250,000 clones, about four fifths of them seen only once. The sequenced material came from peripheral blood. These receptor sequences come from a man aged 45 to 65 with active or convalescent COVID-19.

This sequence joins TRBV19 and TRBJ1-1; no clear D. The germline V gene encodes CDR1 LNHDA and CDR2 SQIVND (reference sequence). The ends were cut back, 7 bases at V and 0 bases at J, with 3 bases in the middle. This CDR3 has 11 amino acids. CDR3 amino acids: CASTVNTEAFF. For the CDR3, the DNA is TGTGCCAGTACAGTGAACACTGAAGCTTTCTTT.

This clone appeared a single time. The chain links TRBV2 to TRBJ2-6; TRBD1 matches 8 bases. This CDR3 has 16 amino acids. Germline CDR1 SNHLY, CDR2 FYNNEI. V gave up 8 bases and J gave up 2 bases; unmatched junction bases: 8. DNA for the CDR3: TGTGCCAGCTGGCTGGCAGGGGGCGCTGGGGCCAACGTCCTGACTTTC. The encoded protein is CASWLAGGAGANVLTF. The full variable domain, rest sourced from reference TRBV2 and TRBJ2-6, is EPEVTQTPSHQVTQMGQEVILRCVPISNHLYFYWYRQILGQKVEFLVSFYNNEISEKSEIFDDQFSVERPDGSNFTLKIRSTKLEDSAMYFCASWLAGGAGANVLTFGAGSRLTVL.